This entry lists 20 T cell receptor beta chains sequenced from one sample in a study of CD8+ T cells in alopecia areata. cDNA reverse transcribed from extracted RNA served as the sequencing template. Produced via immunoSEQ multiplex PCR; TCRdb's table is partial and in-frame only. The sample records about 280,000 clones, 55% to 70% being singletons. Treatment given: oral pan-JAK inhibitor, 5-10 mg twice daily. The specimen comprised CD4+ T cells sorted from blood, sampled at week 24, from a patient treated with tofacitinib. Receptors originate from a human donor with alopecia areata.

The chain employs TRBV30 and TRBJ1-1; D remains unclear. Per the germline V gene, CDR1 is GTSNPN and CDR2 is SVGIG (reference sequence). V was pared by 0 bases and J by 0 bases, with 5 bases between. The CDR3 is made up of 13 amino acids. CDR3 amino acids: CAWSVRMNTEAFF. DNA for the CDR3: TGTGCCTGGAGTGTACGAATGAACACTGAAGCTTTCTTT.

This chain uses TRBV30 with TRBJ1-5; 9 bases line up with TRBD1. The CDR3 extends over 14 amino acids. The germline gives CDR1 GTSNPN, CDR2 SVGIG (reference sequence). V lost 5 bases and J lost 9; bases outside the gene matches: 11. CDR3 coding DNA: TGTGCCTGGGGCCCCGGGACAGGGAGTGTGCCCCAGCATTTT. Protein sequence: CAWGPGTGSVPQHF.

The chain combines TRBV29-1 with TRBJ2-1; 9 bases are shared with TRBD2. The CDR3 covers 14 residues. CDR1 is SQVTM and CDR2 is ANQGSEA in the germline V gene. The V gene end was trimmed by 8 bases and the J gene end by 6 bases; junction bases not matched to a gene: 11. The DNA for the CDR3 is TGCAGCAGTTCCGGCGCTAGCGGGGCCAATGAGCAGTTCTTC. Encoded protein: CSSSGASGANEQFF.

V and J are TRBV7-9 and TRBJ1-2; TRBD1 is a possible D gene (5 bases). This CDR3 has 13 amino acids. Germline assignment: CDR1 SEHNR and CDR2 FQNEAQ (reference sequence). Trimming shortened V by 2 bases and J by 3 bases, and 7 bases separated the two germline ends. The CDR3 loop reads CASSLQGYYGYTF. CDR3 DNA sequence: TGTGCCAGCAGCTTACAGGGTTACTATGGCTACACCTTC.

The chain recombines TRBV29-1 with TRBJ2-5; 8 bases match TRBD1. CDR1 and CDR2 (germline): SQVTM, ANQGSEA. The trim removed 5 bases at V and 4 bases at J, leaving 0 bases unmatched. The CDR3 runs 11 residues. The CDR3 DNA follows: TGCAGCGTTCAGGGGGCAGAGACCCAGTACTTC. It is translated as CSVQGAETQYF.

This clone was seen a single time. The CDR3 region is CASSQARSRGLQYF. The CDR3 DNA reads as TGTGCCAGCAGCCAAGCTCGGTCCCGGGGACTACAGTACTTC. The chain uses TRBV14 and TRBJ2-4, with 7 bases matching TRBD2. Germline CDR1 and CDR2: SGHDN and FVKESK. The CDR3 totals 14 residues. The V gene end was trimmed by 1 base and the J gene end by 13 bases; junction bases not matched to a gene: 10.

This clone was seen more than once but under ten times. The V and J genes are TRBV6-6 and TRBJ2-5, with D hard to call. The CDR3 runs 12 residues. Germline V gene data show CDR1 as MNHNY and CDR2 as SVGAGI (reference sequence). The V and J ends lost 2 bases and 3 bases respectively, with 4 bases between them. This chain's CDR3 is CASSYREETQYF. The CDR3 DNA follows: TGTGCCAGCAGTTACAGGGAAGAGACCCAGTACTTC.

The rearrangement uses TRBV7-2 and TRBJ2-5, with a tentative D call TRBD2 (6 bases). TRBJ2-7 explains the end of the DNA better; the J call may be wrong. Germline CDR1 reads SGHTA; CDR2 reads FQGNSA. CDR3 length equals 16 residues. The DNA for the CDR3 is TGTGCCAGCACCCACCGGGGAGGCCCCAGCTCCTACGAGCAGTACTTC. Translation gives CASTHRGGPSSYEQYF.

The chain has TRBV30 and TRBJ1-6, with a tentative D call TRBD1 (6 bases). The V gene's germline CDR1 is GTSNPN and CDR2 SVGIG (reference sequence). The length of the CDR3 is 16 residues. Between the trimmed V and J ends, which lost 4 bases and 5 bases, there was a span of 18 bases. The CDR3 region is CAWNHPLGANNSPLHF. The CDR3 DNA reads as TGTGCCTGGAATCACCCCTTGGGGGCTAATAATTCACCCCTCCACTTT.

The genes are TRBV28 and TRBJ1-2; D uncertain. Germline values: CDR1 MDHEN, CDR2 SYDVKM. The CDR3 contains 12 residues. With 2 bases removed from V and 4 bases from J, the gap between germline ends came to 5 bases. In DNA form, the CDR3 reads TGTGCCAGCAGTTTACAACCCTATGGCTACACCTTC. It specifies CASSLQPYGYTF.

The chain links TRBV29-1 to TRBJ1-1, with a tentative D call TRBD1 (6 bases). CDR3 length: 14 residues. Trimming left V 6 bases short and J 4 bases short, with 18 bases between. Germline V gene sequence: CDR1 SQVTM, CDR2 ANQGSEA. The CDR3 bases are TGCAGCGTCCGTACAAGAACAGGGAGCACTGAAGCTTTCTTT. It yields the protein CSVRTRTGSTEAFF. The variable domain in full, with the rest retrieved from reference TRBV29-1 and TRBJ1-1, is SAVISQKPSRDICQRGTSLTIQCQVDSQVTMMFWYRQQPGQSLTLIATANQGSEATYESGFVIDKFPISRPNLTFSTLTVSNMSPEDSSIYLCSVRTRTGSTEAFFGQGTRLTVV.

The chain carries TRBV7-8 and TRBJ2-2, with a possible D match to TRBD2 (5 bases). The V gene lost 7 bases and the J gene lost 4 bases, with 13 bases spanning the gap. The CDR3 covers 14 residues. Germline V gene lookup returns CDR1 SGHVS and CDR2 FQNEAQ. CDR3 region: CASIPWERTGELFF. The DNA of the CDR3 is TGTGCCAGCATTCCATGGGAGCGCACCGGGGAGCTGTTTTTT.

In its sample, this clone was seen a few times. The CDR3 nucleotides read TGTGCCACCAGCAGAGATTGGGGACAGGAACTCTACACCTTC. It codes for CATSRDWGQELYTF. The chain recombines TRBV15 with TRBJ1-2; 8 nucleotides agree with TRBD1. The CDR3 extends over 14 amino acids. After removal of 0 bases from V and 10 bases from J, the junction contained 7 bases not matched to a gene. Germline-derived CDR1 and CDR2 are LNHNV and YYDKDF (reference sequence).

Notes on this clone: Distinct nucleotide sequences in the sample also encode this CDR3. This chain links TRBV2 with TRBJ1-2; weak D call: TRBD1 (5 bases). CDR1 is SNHLY and CDR2 is FYNNEI in the germline V gene. Trimming shortened V by 3 bases and J by 6 bases, and 11 bases separated the two germline ends. CDR3 length equals 13 residues. CDR3 nucleotide sequence: TGTGCCAGCAGTGAGGGTAGGGGTCATGGCTACACCTTC. This translates into CASSEGRGHGYTF.

The DNA for the CDR3 is TGTGCCAGCTCACCACCGAGAGGACAGGGCAAAGAGACCCAGTACTTC. It encodes CASSPPRGQGKETQYF. The chain links TRBV18 to TRBJ2-5, with 8 bases identical to TRBD1. CDR1 and CDR2 from the germline V gene are KGHSH and LQKENI. Trimming took 0 bases from V and 3 from J; bases not matched to a gene: 6. The CDR3 length is 16 residues.

This clone was recorded a few times. The rearrangement uses TRBV30 and TRBJ1-4; no clear D gene. V lost 8 bases to trimming and J lost 1 base, with 14 bases between them. This CDR3 has 14 amino acids. The V gene's germline CDR1 is GTSNPN and CDR2 SVGIG (reference sequence). The CDR3 is CAGGTGRTNEKLFF. The DNA of the CDR3 is TGTGCCGGAGGAACTGGGAGAACTAATGAAAAACTGTTTTTT.

The CDR3 region is CASSTNPSYEQYF. The CDR3 nucleotides are TGTGCCAGCAGCACTAACCCTAGCTACGAGCAGTACTTC. This chain links TRBV7-3 with TRBJ2-7; D uncertain. There are 13 residues in the CDR3. CDR1 and CDR2 from the germline V gene are SGHTA and FQGTGA. Deletions cut 5 bases from V and 3 bases from J, with 11 bases between.

This clone has more than one count but fewer than ten. The J gene is TRBJ1-2, the V gene TRBV13, with a possible D match to TRBD1 (5 bases). This CDR3 has 18 amino acids. V lost 1 base and J lost 1, with 19 bases in between. From germline, CDR1 is PRHDT and CDR2 FYEKMQ (reference sequence). Here the CDR3 DNA reads TGTGCCAGCAGCTTAGTGGCTAGAGGCAGGGAATATAACTATGGCTACACCTTC. This translates into CASSLVARGREYNYGYTF. Full variable domain (remainder filled in from reference TRBV13 and TRBJ1-2): AAGVIQSPRHLIKEKRETATLKCYPIPRHDTVYWYQQGPGQDPQFLISFYEKMQSDKGSIPDRFSAQQFSDYHSELNMSSLELGDSALYFCASSLVARGREYNYGYTFGSGTRLTVV.

This clone was seen a handful of times. The chain combines TRBV28 with TRBJ2-2; D gene ambiguous. CDR3 size: 15 residues. Germline V lookup: CDR1 MDHEN, CDR2 SYDVKM. V lost 6 bases and J 8 bases, leaving 19 bases between the germline ends. Here the CDR3 reads CASSPPSVLLGELFF. The CDR3 DNA follows: TGTGCCAGCAGCCCCCCCAGCGTGCTCCTGGGGGAGCTGTTTTTT.

This clone was counted only a few times. The gene calls are TRBV5-1 and TRBJ2-1; D is undetermined. Germline CDR1 reads SGHRS; CDR2 reads YFSETQ. CDR3 length equals 15 residues. Trimming shortened V by 0 bases and J by 2 bases, and 9 bases separated the two germline ends. The CDR3 loop is CASSLAPRTYNEQFF. The CDR3 nucleotides read TGCGCCAGCAGCTTGGCCCCCAGGACCTACAATGAGCAGTTCTTC.